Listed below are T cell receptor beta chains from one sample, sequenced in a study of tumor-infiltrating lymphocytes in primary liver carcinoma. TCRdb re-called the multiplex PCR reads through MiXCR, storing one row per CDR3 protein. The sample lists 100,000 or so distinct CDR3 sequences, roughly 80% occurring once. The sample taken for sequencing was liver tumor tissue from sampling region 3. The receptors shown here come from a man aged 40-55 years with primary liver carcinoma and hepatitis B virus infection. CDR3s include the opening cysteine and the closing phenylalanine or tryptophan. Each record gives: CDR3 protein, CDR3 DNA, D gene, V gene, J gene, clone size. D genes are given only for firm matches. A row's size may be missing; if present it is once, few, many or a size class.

CASSLSQTDTQHF,TGCGCCAGCAGCTTGTCTCAGACAGATACGCAGCATTTT,NA,TRBV5-1,TRBJ1-5,NA
CAGSRSLAGGSTDTQYF,TGTGCCGGGAGCCGATCCCTAGCGGGAGGGAGCACAGATACGCAGTATTTT,TRBD2,TRBV6-5,TRBJ2-3,NA
CLSSSRPQGGRNYGYTF,TGTCTCAGCAGCTCCAGACCCCAGGGGGGGCGCAACTATGGCTACACCTTC,TRBD1,TRBV7-9,TRBJ1-2,once
CVRSVPLGTEAFF,TGTGTCAGGAGCGTCCCCCTGGGGACTGAAGCTTTCTTT,NA,TRBV12-3/TRBV12-4,TRBJ1-1,NA
CASRDRAIYEQYF,TGCGCCAGCCGGGACAGGGCTATCTACGAGCAGTACTTC,TRBD1,TRBV10-2,TRBJ2-7,NA
CSVEWRGLAEVYNEQFF,TGCAGCGTTGAATGGAGGGGCCTAGCTGAGGTCTACAATGAGCAGTTCTTC,NA,TRBV29-1,TRBJ2-1,NA
CASSPMDSAYKQYF,TGCGCCAGCAGCCCCATGGACAGCGCATACAAGCAGTACTTC,NA,TRBV4-3,TRBJ2-7,NA
CASSLASYAEAFF,TGTGCCAGTAGTCTAGCCAGTTACGCTGAAGCTTTCTTT,NA,TRBV6-5,TRBJ1-1,NA
CASSPWTSGDVRQYF,TGCGCCAGCAGCCCGTGGACTAGCGGGGACGTACGGCAGTATTTT,TRBD2,TRBV2,TRBJ2-3,NA
CASSQVGGYEGYTF,TGTGCCAGCAGCCAGGTTGGGGGGTATGAAGGCTACACCTTC,NA,TRBV7-9,TRBJ1-2,NA
CASSQDRTSGSTYTQYF,TGCGCCAGCAGCCAAGATCGGACTAGCGGGAGCACGTATACGCAGTATTTT,TRBD2,TRBV4-1,TRBJ2-3,NA
CASSSYSHEQFF,TGTGCCAGCAGCTCATACAGTCATGAGCAGTTCTTC,NA,TRBV7-6,TRBJ2-1,many
CSGGDKTKNIQYF,TGCAGCGGGGGGGACAAAACCAAAAACATTCAGTACTTC,NA,TRBV29-1,TRBJ2-4,once
CIVEPYTSGMYNEQFF,TGCATCGTTGAACCGTACACTAGCGGAATGTACAATGAGCAGTTCTTC,TRBD2,TRBV29-1,TRBJ2-1,NA
CTSGQGAANTETFF,TGCACCAGCGGACAGGGGGCAGCGAACACTGAAACTTTCTTT,TRBD1,TRBV10-2,TRBJ1-1,NA
CTSSLDTGERFYNEQFF,TGTACCAGCAGCTTAGATACGGGCGAGAGGTTCTACAATGAGCAGTTCTTC,NA,TRBV11-2,TRBJ2-1,NA
CASTGDRGLAGAFF,TGTGCCAGCACCGGTGACAGGGGGCTAGCTGGAGCTTTCTTT,TRBD1,TRBV25-1,TRBJ1-1,NA
CANSLVGSFGSGTDTQYF,TGTGCCAACAGCTTGGTTGGGAGTTTCGGGAGCGGGACAGATACGCAGTATTTT,NA,TRBV5-1,TRBJ2-3,NA
CAGSPRTSGSTKRGTDTKYF,TGTGCCGGCAGTCCAAGGACTAGCGGGAGTACAAAAAGGGGCACGGATACGAAGTATTTT,TRBD2,TRBV6-6,TRBJ2-3,NA
CASSLVGDGKNIQYF,TGCGCCAGCAGCTTGGTTGGAGATGGCAAAAACATTCAGTACTTC,NA,TRBV5-1,TRBJ2-4,many
CASSLGGSPRYNKHFF,TGTGCCAGTAGCTTAGGGGGGTCCCCTAGGTACAATAAGCACTTCTTC,NA,TRBV11-3,TRBJ2-1,NA
CATSQWGETRYF,TGTGCCACCAGCCAATGGGGAGAGACCCGGTACTTC,NA,TRBV4-2,TRBJ2-5,NA
CASRDRDTNTQYF,TGTGCCAGCCGGGACAGGGACACAAATACGCAGTATTTT,TRBD1,TRBV28,TRBJ2-3,NA
CASSYDWRTCGICEQYF,TGTGCCAGCAGTTACGATTGGAGGACTTGCGGGATCTGCGAGCAGTACTTC,NA,TRBV6-2/TRBV6-3,TRBJ2-7,NA
CASSLPDPTGVGEQYF,TGTGCCAGCAGCCTCCCAGACCCGACAGGAGTGGGCGAGCAGTACTTT,NA,TRBV12-3/TRBV12-4,TRBJ2-7,NA
CASSWDRGFYGYTF,TGTGCCAGCAGTTGGGACAGGGGGTTTTATGGCTACACCTTC,TRBD1,TRBV7-9,TRBJ1-2,NA
CTSSQDLPSGTSVRADTQYF,TGCACCAGCAGCCAAGATCTTCCCTCCGGGACTAGCGTGAGAGCAGATACTCAGTATTTT,TRBD2,TRBV4-3,TRBJ2-3,once
CSTIMTSSGANVLSF,TGCAGCACCATAATGACGTCCTCTGGGGCCAACGTCCTGAGTTTC,NA,TRBV29-1,TRBJ2-6,NA
CARSDGRDTEAFF,TGTGCCAGGAGTGATGGTAGGGACACTGAAGCTTTCTTT,NA,TRBV6-1,TRBJ1-1,NA
CASPPQDRVFHEQYF,TGTGCCAGTCCGCCACAGGATAGGGTCTTCCACGAGCAGTACTTC,NA,TRBV28,TRBJ2-7,few
CSVESGVTGASF,TGCAGTGTTGAATCCGGGGTCACTGGAGCTTCCTTT,NA,TRBV29-1,TRBJ1-1,once
CVSSPPGQGVGRETLYF,TGTGTCAGCAGCCCCCCGGGACAGGGGGTAGGGAGAGAGACCCTGTACTTC,TRBD1,TRBV11-2,TRBJ2-5,NA
CASRRGLRSYKQYF,TGTGCCAGCCGCCGGGGCCTGAGATCCTACAAGCAGTACTTC,NA,TRBV6-2/TRBV6-3,TRBJ2-7,NA
CVSSEDRAEEQYF,TGTGTCAGTAGCGAGGACAGGGCTGAAGAGCAGTACTTC,TRBD1,TRBV11-2,TRBJ2-7,once
CASSPVQGGEHYF,TGTGCCAGCAGTCCAGTACAGGGAGGGGAGCATTACTTC,NA,TRBV6-2/TRBV6-3,TRBJ2-7,NA
CVSSLSRSETQYF,TGTGTCAGCAGCCTAAGCAGGTCAGAAACGCAGTATTTT,NA,TRBV14,TRBJ2-3,NA
CVSSQDQNEQYF,TGTGTCAGCAGTCAAGATCAGAACGAGCAGTACTTC,NA,TRBV4-2,TRBJ2-7,NA
CASSQAVLGDHEQFF,TGCGCCAGCAGCCAGGCTGTTCTAGGTGACCATGAGCAGTTTTTC,NA,TRBV4-1,TRBJ2-1,few
CASMTSERYDEQFF,TGTGCCAGTATGACTAGCGAGAGATACGATGAGCAGTTCTTC,TRBD2,TRBV12-3/TRBV12-4,TRBJ2-1,NA
CCVSGTGASDKQYF,TGCTGCGTCTCCGGGACAGGGGCGTCAGACAAGCAGTATTTT,TRBD1,TRBV29-1,TRBJ2-3,NA
CSVRAGWGMNTEAFF,TGCAGCGTTCGGGCGGGGTGGGGAATGAACACTGAAGCTTTCTTT,NA,TRBV29-1,TRBJ1-1,large
CVSSQGGLAGDLGELFF,TGTGTCAGCAGCCAAGGGGGCCTAGCGGGAGATCTCGGGGAGTTGTTTTTT,TRBD2,TRBV4-2,TRBJ2-2,NA
CASSSVRDCEQYF,TGTGCCAGCAGCTCAGTGAGGGACTGCGAGCAGTACTTC,NA,TRBV6-2/TRBV6-3,TRBJ2-7,NA
CATTGTVQAPQHF,TGTGCCACTACCGGGACAGTCCAGGCGCCCCAGCATTTT,TRBD1,TRBV10-3,TRBJ1-5,NA
CASCQGISSEEYF,TGTGCCAGCTGCCAAGGAATTAGCTCCGAGGAGTACTTC,NA,TRBV4-2,TRBJ2-7,NA
CASRPQFAGGGETQYF,TGTGCCAGCAGGCCCCAGTTTGCAGGGGGCGGGGAGACCCAGTACTTC,TRBD1,TRBV6-5,TRBJ2-5,NA